This paragraph reports one T cell receptor (beta chain). This sample stems from a study of blood T cell repertoires in COVID-19. Study-wide context: Samples representing acute and convalescent COVID-19 were sourced from the United States, Italy and Spain.

CDR1 and CDR2 from the germline V gene are SNHLY and FYNNEI. The CDR3 consists of 11 residues. V was shortened by 2 bases and J by 10 bases, with 8 bases between the two germline ends. How the authors handled the data: Counts of nucleated cells, estimated from reference gene primer amplification, were obtained. Method: immunoSEQ multiplex PCR; TCRdb's copy keeps in-frame clones and lacks some. V and J calls and clone size are as listed in that table; D and trimming were resolved from the DNA. The sample holds about 400,000 clones, roughly nine tenths seen once. Study members were between about 18 and 100 years old and lived in around 24 US regions.

This chain uses TRBV2 with TRBJ1-2, with D unresolved. The clonotype was recovered from a woman aged 30 to 39 who had recovered from COVID-19. The sequenced sample was PBMCs or T cells enriched from blood (not recorded which). The CDR3: CASSERGLYTF. The CDR3 nucleotides are TGTGCCAGCAGTGAACGGGGTCTCTACACCTTC.